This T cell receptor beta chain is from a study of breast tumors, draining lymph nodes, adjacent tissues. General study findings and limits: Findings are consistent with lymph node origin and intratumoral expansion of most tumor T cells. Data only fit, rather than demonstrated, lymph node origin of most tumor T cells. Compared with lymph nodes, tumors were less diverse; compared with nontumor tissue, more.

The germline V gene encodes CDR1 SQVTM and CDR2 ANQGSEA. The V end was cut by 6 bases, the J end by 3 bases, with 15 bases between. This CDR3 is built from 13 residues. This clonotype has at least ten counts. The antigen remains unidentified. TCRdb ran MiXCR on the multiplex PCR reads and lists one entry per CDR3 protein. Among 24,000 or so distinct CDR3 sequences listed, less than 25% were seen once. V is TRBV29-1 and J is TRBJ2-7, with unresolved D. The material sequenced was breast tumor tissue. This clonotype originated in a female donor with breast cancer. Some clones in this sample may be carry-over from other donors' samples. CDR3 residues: CSVAKGNFYEQYF. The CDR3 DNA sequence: TGCAGCGTGGCGAAGGGAAACTTCTACGAGCAGTACTTC.